This T cell receptor (beta chain) was profiled in a study of blood T cell repertoires in COVID-19 (dated by TCRdb to about 2020). A note on the overall study: Collaborator samples came from the United States, Italy and Spain and covered acute and convalescent phases of COVID-19. The prospective study material was composed of cDNA or gDNA derived from T cells, B-cell-depleted T cells, or PBMCs. The dataset comprised deeply sampled blood TCRbeta repertoires from subjects exposed to, actively infected with, or recovered from COVID-19. The repertoires were released in a freely available public database intended as a resource for research on the immune response to SARS-CoV-2. The samples were drawn from two sources: the first 160 participants of the ongoing ImmuneRACE study, and 1,254 subjects contributed by 6 global collaborators. The sample metadata nearly always contained a de-identified subject ID, COVID-19 status, age in years and sex. Where available, HLA class I and class II types were obtained from metadata supplied by the sample provider rather than from assay-based typing. Paper-wide results and their limitations: Clinical and demographic metadata were provided uncurated, with the amount varying by source and participant.

Counted from cysteine to phenylalanine, this CDR3 has 14 amino acids. The read is trimmed to its CDR3 DNA, 42 bases read in frame from base 1. CDR1 and CDR2, looked up from the germline V gene (reference sequence), are LNHDA and SQIVND. Relative to germline, V is missing 4 bases and J is missing 2 bases, with 2 bases of the junction outside any gene match. In Seattle, one collaborating source enrolled patients while the infection was active and tracked those patients longitudinally over the course of disease. Each collaborating institution followed its own protocols to collect whole blood in K2EDTA tubes. For TCRbeta analysis, collaborator samples were shipped as frozen whole blood, as isolated PBMCs, or as DNA extracted from either sample type. Of note for this clone: Its antigen has not been determined. No much larger clone is present one base from it, and per-base qualities are unavailable.

TCRbeta CDR3 regions were amplified from genomic DNA using the immunoSEQ Assay, a bias-controlled multiplex PCR. On the study's bioinformatics: Within the assay, amplification of reference gene primers was used to estimate how many nucleated cells each sample contained. To quantify the absolute abundance of each unique TCRbeta CDR3 rearrangement, sequence reads were collapsed and filtered. For each sample, productive Simpson clonality was calculated by taking the square root of Simpson's diversity index across productive rearrangements. This immuneACCESS table, as held by TCRdb, lists in-frame sequences with V and J called but not all clones. Of the missing ones, under half trace to an unresolved V gene in checked studies; the others have no known cause. The DNA gave D and trimming, while V, J and clone size come from that table. The sample table records about 190,000 clones; approximately 90% of these occur just once. Of the sample, approximately 12% is held by the ten largest clones.

Here the chain combines TRBV19 and TRBJ2-7, with 10 bases aligning to TRBD2. The receptor was isolated from a woman between 70 and 85 years old with COVID-19, enrolled during active disease. Material: peripheral blood. The CDR3 protein: CASSTSGGAYEQYF. The DNA is TGTGCCAGTAGTACTAGCGGGGGAGCCTACGAGCAGTACTTC.